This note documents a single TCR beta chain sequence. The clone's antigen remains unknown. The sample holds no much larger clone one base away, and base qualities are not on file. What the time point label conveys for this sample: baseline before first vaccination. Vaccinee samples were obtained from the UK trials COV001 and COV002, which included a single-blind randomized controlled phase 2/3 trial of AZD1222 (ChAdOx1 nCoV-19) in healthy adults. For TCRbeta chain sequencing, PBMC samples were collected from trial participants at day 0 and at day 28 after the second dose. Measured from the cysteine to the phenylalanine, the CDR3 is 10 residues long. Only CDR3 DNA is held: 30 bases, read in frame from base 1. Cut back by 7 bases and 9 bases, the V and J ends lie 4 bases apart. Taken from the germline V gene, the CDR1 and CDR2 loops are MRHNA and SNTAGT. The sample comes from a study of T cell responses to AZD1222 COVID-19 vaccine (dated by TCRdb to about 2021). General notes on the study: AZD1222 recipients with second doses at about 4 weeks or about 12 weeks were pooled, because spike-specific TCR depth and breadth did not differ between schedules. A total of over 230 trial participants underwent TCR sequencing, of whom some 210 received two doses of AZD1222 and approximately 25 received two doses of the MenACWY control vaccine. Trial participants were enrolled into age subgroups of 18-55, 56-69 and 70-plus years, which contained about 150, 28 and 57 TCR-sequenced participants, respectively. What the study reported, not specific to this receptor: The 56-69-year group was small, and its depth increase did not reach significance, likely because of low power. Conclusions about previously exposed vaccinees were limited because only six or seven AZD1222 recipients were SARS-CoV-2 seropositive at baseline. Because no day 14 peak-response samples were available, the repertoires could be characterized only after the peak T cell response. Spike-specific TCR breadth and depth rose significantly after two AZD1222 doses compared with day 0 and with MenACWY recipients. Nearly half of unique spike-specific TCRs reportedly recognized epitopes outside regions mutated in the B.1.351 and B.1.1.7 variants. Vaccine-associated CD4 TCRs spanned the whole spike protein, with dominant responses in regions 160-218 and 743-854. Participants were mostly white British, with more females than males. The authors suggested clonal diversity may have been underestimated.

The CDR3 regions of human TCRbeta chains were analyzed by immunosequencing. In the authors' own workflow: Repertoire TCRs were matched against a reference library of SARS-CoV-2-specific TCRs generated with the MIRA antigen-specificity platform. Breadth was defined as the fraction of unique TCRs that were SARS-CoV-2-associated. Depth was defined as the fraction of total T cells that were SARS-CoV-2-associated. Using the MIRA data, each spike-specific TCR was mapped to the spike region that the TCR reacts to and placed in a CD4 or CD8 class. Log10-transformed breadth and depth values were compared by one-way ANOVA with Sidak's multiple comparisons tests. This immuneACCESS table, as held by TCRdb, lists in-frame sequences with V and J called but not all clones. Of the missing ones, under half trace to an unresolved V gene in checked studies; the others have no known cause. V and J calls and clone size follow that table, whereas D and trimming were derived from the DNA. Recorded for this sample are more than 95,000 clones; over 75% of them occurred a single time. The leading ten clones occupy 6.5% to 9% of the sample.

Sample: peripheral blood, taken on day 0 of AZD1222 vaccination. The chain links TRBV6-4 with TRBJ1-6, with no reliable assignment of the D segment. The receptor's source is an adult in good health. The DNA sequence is TGTGCCAGCACGGGTTCACCCCTCCACTTT. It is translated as CASTGSPLHF.